This T cell receptor beta chain was sequenced in a study of identical twins. The CDR3 loop spans 16 amino acids. The junction had 13 bases not matched to a gene; V was cut back by 6 bases and J by 5 bases. Points from the study as a whole: Models predicted less out-of-frame TCR alpha sharing in monozygotic twins than was found.

TCRdb ran MiXCR on the 5' RACE reads and lists one entry per CDR3 protein. The sample holds 400,000 to 500,000 distinct CDR3 sequences, approximately 17% seen once. This clonotype has only a few counts. The antigen is unknown. Sequencing used naive T cells sorted from blood. The rearrangement joins TRBV12-3 or TRBV12-4 to TRBJ2-5, with 9 bases matching TRBD2. The TCR was taken from a man in his fifties in good health. The CDR3 loop reads CASSLGGGASGETQYF. The CDR3 nucleotides read TGTGCCAGCAGCTTGGGCGGGGGGGCTTCAGGGGAGACCCAGTACTTC.